Given below is one T cell receptor beta chain in context. The CDR3 is 14 amino acids. Germline CDR1 is MNHEY and CDR2 is SVGAGI. Trimming cost V 6 bases and J 6 bases; bases outside gene matches: 10. The data are from a study of blood T cell repertoires in COVID-19. Here immunoSEQ multiplex PCR was the method, and the copy in TCRdb shows in-frame clones only, minus some. Counted here are 190,000 or so clones, roughly 73% occurring once; the ten biggest clones make up about 3%. The receptor comes from a woman at least 80 years old with active or convalescent COVID-19. Sequenced sample: peripheral blood. The rearrangement links TRBV6-5 to TRBJ2-7, with TRBD1 matching 8 bases. CDR3 sequence: CASRRGQGPAEQYF. CDR3 bases: TGTGCCAGCAGACGAGGACAGGGACCTGCCGAGCAGTACTTC.